These 18 T cell receptor beta chains originate from one sample sequenced in a study of blood T cell repertoires in COVID-19. The table came from immunoSEQ multiplex PCR; TCRdb's copy has only in-frame clones and leaves some out. The sample lists 55,000 to 75,000 clones, around 86% occurring once. Sequences were obtained from peripheral blood. The receptor set was obtained from a human donor with active COVID-19. The donor label of this sample is uncertain.

The rearrangement joins TRBV7-3 to TRBJ2-3, with D unresolved. CDR1 is SGHTA and CDR2 is FQGTGA in the germline V gene. The CDR3 length is 12 residues. Deletions cut 4 bases from V and 6 bases from J, with 8 bases between. CDR3 protein: CASSSGADTQYF. CDR3 DNA: TGTGCCAGCAGCTCTGGTGCGGATACGCAGTATTTT.

The V gene is TRBV7-6, the J gene TRBJ2-1; TRBD2 matches 11 bases. The V gene's germline CDR1 is SGHVS and CDR2 FNYEAQ. The V and J ends lost 3 bases and 10 bases, in that order; junction bases with no gene match: 14. The CDR3 loop spans 17 amino acids. CDR3 nucleotides: TGTGCCAGCAGCTTCCCGAGGGGTAGCGGGGGGGCAGGAGAGCAGTTCTTC. As protein: CASSFPRGSGGAGEQFF. The variable domain in full, with the rest retrieved from reference TRBV7-6 and TRBJ2-1, is GAGVSQSPRYKVTKRGQDVALRCDPISGHVSLYWYRQALGQGPEFLTYFNYEAQQDKSGLPNDRFSAERPEGSISTLTIQRTEQRDSAMYRCASSFPRGSGGAGEQFFGPGTRLTVL.

The rearrangement uses TRBV30 and TRBJ1-5; 10 positions agree with TRBD1. From germline, CDR1 is GTSNPN and CDR2 SVGIG (reference sequence). The CDR3 totals 16 residues. Trimming removed 3 bases from V and 8 bases from J; junction bases left unmatched: 13. The CDR3 here is CAWSQLTGQGPEPQHF. CDR3 DNA sequence: TGTGCCTGGAGCCAACTGACGGGACAGGGGCCTGAGCCCCAGCATTTT.

This clone was detected a few times. V gene TRBV12-3 or TRBV12-4 combines with J gene TRBJ2-7; 8 bases line up with TRBD2. The CDR3 is 13 residues long. V lost 3 bases and J lost 9; bases outside the gene matches: 7. CDR3 nucleotides: TGTGCCAGCAGTTTGGGTAGCGGGGTCAGGCAGTACTTC. Translation gives CASSLGSGVRQYF.

V gene TRBV28 combines with J gene TRBJ2-7; TRBD2 aligns across 7 bases. The V and J ends lost 5 bases and 7 bases, in that order; junction bases with no gene match: 14. This CDR3 is 15 amino acids long. Germline CDR1 reads MDHEN; CDR2 reads SYDVKM. CDR3: CASSVPGTTNGEQYF. In nucleotides, the CDR3 is TGTGCCAGCAGTGTGCCCGGGACTACTAACGGGGAGCAGTACTTC.

V is TRBV6-5 and J is TRBJ2-2, with 7 bases fitting TRBD2. The CDR3 loop spans 15 amino acids. After removal of 6 bases from V and 4 bases from J, the junction contained 8 bases not matched to a gene. From germline, CDR1 is MNHEY and CDR2 SVGAGI. For the CDR3, the DNA is TGTGCCAGCAGCCTTGGACTAGTGGGCACCGGGGAGCTGTTTTTT. As protein: CASSLGLVGTGELFF.

In DNA, the CDR3 is TGTGCCAGCTACAGAGAGACAGGGGGGTATGGCTACACCTTC. As protein: CASYRETGGYGYTF. V usage is TRBV2 and J usage is TRBJ1-2; 9 bases fit TRBD1. This CDR3 is 14 amino acids long. Germline V CDR1 and CDR2: SNHLY, FYNNEI. V trimming: 8 bases; J trimming: 5 bases; junction bases outside the gene matches: 9.

The rearrangement links TRBV9 to TRBJ1-2; D possibly corresponds to TRBD1 (6 bases). Trimming removed 3 bases at V and 6 bases at J, with 12 bases between. Per germline, CDR1 SGDLS and CDR2 YYNGEE. The CDR3 extends over 13 amino acids. Here the CDR3 DNA reads TGTGCCAGCAGCGCGGGTGGGGGCGATGGCTACACCTTC. It translates to CASSAGGGDGYTF.

V is TRBV5-1 and J is TRBJ2-2; TRBD1 agrees at 10 bases. V was pared by 6 bases and J by 4 bases, with 6 bases of the junction left unmatched. Germline V gives CDR1 SGHRS, CDR2 YFSETQ. The CDR3 totals 15 residues. The DNA for the CDR3 is TGCGCCAGCATTTCCGGGACAGGGGTCACCGGGGAGCTGTTTTTT. Its translation is CASISGTGVTGELFF.

This clone was seen more than once but under ten times. The CDR3 DNA follows: TGTGCCAGCAGCTTGAACAGGGATCTAAACCAGCCCCAGCATTTT. Residues: CASSLNRDLNQPQHF. The chain combines TRBV6-5 with TRBJ1-5; possibly TRBD1 for D (6 bases). Germline lookup yields CDR1 MNHEY and CDR2 SVGAGI. The CDR3 covers 15 residues. Trimming pared 6 bases from V and 7 bases from J, leaving 19 bases between.

J is TRBJ1-1 and V is TRBV11-3; the D gene is possibly TRBD1 (6 bases). The V gene lost 4 bases and the J gene lost 5 bases, with 14 bases spanning the gap. Germline loops: CDR1 SGHNT, CDR2 YENEEA. The CDR3 length is 14 residues. Written as DNA, the CDR3 is TGTGCCAGCAGCTCCCTCGGGGGGCGGACTGAAGCTTTCTTT. Its protein product is CASSSLGGRTEAFF.

V is TRBV5-1 and J is TRBJ2-1; the D is unclear. This CDR3 contains 14 residues. Trimming took 2 bases from V and 6 from J, leaving 12 bases between them. Germline V gene data show CDR1 as SGHRS and CDR2 as YFSETQ. CDR3: CASSLISYSNEQFF. CDR3 DNA: TGCGCCAGCAGCTTAATATCCTATTCCAATGAGCAGTTCTTC. The full variable domain, in which reference TRBV5-1 and TRBJ2-1 provide the parts outside the CDR3, is KAGVTQTPRYLIKTRGQQVTLSCSPISGHRSVSWYQQTPGQGLQFLFEYFSETQRNKGNFPGRFSGRQFSNSRSEMNVSTLELGDSALYLCASSLISYSNEQFFGPGTRLTVL.

This chain connects TRBV18 to TRBJ2-3; 9 bases line up with TRBD2. Germline V gives CDR1 KGHSH, CDR2 LQKENI. The CDR3 loop spans 15 amino acids. V lost 5 bases and J lost 4; bases outside the gene matches: 7. This CDR3 reads CASSRLADGADTQYF. The CDR3 DNA reads TGTGCCAGCTCAAGACTAGCGGATGGGGCAGATACGCAGTATTTT.

About this clone itself: The sample contains more than one DNA sequence encoding this CDR3. The V gene is TRBV30, the J gene TRBJ1-1; D not certain. The ends were cut back, 0 bases at V and 1 base at J, with 6 bases in the middle. Germline CDR1 GTSNPN, CDR2 SVGIG (reference sequence). The CDR3 is 13 residues long. CDR3: CAWSVSTNTEAFF. The CDR3 DNA is TGTGCCTGGAGTGTATCTACGAACACTGAAGCTTTCTTT.

The V and J genes are TRBV7-2 and TRBJ1-1; unclear D gene. The V and J ends lost 2 bases and 4 bases respectively, with 5 bases between them. Germline loops: CDR1 SGHTA, CDR2 FQGNSA. The length of the CDR3 is 12 residues. CDR3: CASSLFRTEAFF. CDR3 nucleotide sequence: TGTGCCAGCAGCTTATTTCGCACTGAAGCTTTCTTT.

This chain connects TRBV18 to TRBJ2-2; D is unclear. Trimming pared 6 bases from V and 5 bases from J, leaving 19 bases between. The CDR3 covers 16 residues. Germline-derived CDR1 and CDR2 are KGHSH and LQKENI. The CDR3 loop is CASSHAERGKTGELFF. DNA of the CDR3: TGTGCCAGCTCGCATGCGGAGAGAGGCAAGACCGGGGAGCTGTTTTTT.

V and J are TRBV5-1 and TRBJ1-1; 7 bases match TRBD1. The germline V gene encodes CDR1 SGHRS and CDR2 YFSETQ. V gave up 1 base and J gave up 1 base; unmatched junction bases: 1. CDR3 length: 14 residues. Here the CDR3 reads CASSLRGPNTEAFF. In nucleotides, the CDR3 is TGCGCCAGCAGCTTGAGGGGGCCGAACACTGAAGCTTTCTTT.

The chain couples TRBV27 to TRBJ1-3; weak D call: TRBD1 (5 bases). The CDR3 contains 14 residues. Germline CDR1 and CDR2: MNHEY and SMNVEV (reference sequence). The V end was cut by 3 bases, the J end by 2 bases, with 8 bases between. In nucleotides, the CDR3 is TGTGCCAGCAGTTTGGGGCGCGCTGGAAACACCATATATTTT. Its protein product is CASSLGRAGNTIYF.